This TCR beta chain comes out of a study of CD4 T cells in relation to SARS-CoV-2 and coronaviruses. Turning to the study itself: The HLA restriction of the shared crossreactive spike epitopes was mapped. General observations from the study: Crossreactive clones expanded significantly less to SARS-CoV-2 than monoreactive clones.

Naive or memory CD4+ cells were cultured 1:1 with T cell-depleted PBMCs plus CEF. Germline V gives CDR1 MDHEN, CDR2 SYDVKM. CDR3 size: 15 residues. The V end lost 6 bases, the J end lost 3 bases, and 18 bases lay between the germline ends. On this clone: No antigen is known for it.

Naive and memory CD4+ T cells were cultured with CEF, then survey-sequenced. Clones were sequenced by immunoSEQ multiplex PCR, and TCRdb holds only the in-frame ones, with some missing. The table includes 25,000 to 35,000 clones, under 80% detected once. Sequenced sample: memory CD4+ T cells from PBMCs, cultured in vitro. The clonotype comes from an adult with COVID-19. The chain employs TRBV28 and TRBJ2-7; D may correspond to TRBD1 or TRBD2 (5 bases each). CDR3 DNA: TGTGCCAGCAGCCGGGACCCGTTGCAAGTCTACGAGCAGTACTTC. Protein sequence: CASSRDPLQVYEQYF.